This is a list of T cell receptor beta chains from one sample in a study of cytomegalovirus exposure and HLA in healthy donors. Clones were read by immunoSEQ multiplex PCR, and TCRdb kept only the in-frame ones, dropping some. This table has 130,000 to 150,000 clones, around three quarters appearing once. The specimen was PBMCs. These TCRs come from a man aged 40-55 years in good health and CMV-seropositive. CDR3s include the opening cysteine and the closing phenylalanine or tryptophan. A D gene is named only where the DNA matches it firmly. Clone size is shown for a subset of rows, as once, few, many or a class of expanded clone.

v_call: TRBV27
j_call: TRBJ2-7
d_call: .
clone_size: few
cdr3_nt: TGTGCCAGCAGTTCAAACACAGGGTCGAGGTACGAGCAGTACTTC
cdr3_aa: CASSSNTGSRYEQYF

v_call: TRBV11-3
j_call: TRBJ2-1
d_call: TRBD2
clone_size: .
cdr3_nt: TGTGCCAGCAGCTTGGCGGGAGGGCCAGGCAGTGAGCAGTTCTTC
cdr3_aa: CASSLAGGPGSEQFF

v_call: TRBV5-1
j_call: TRBJ2-1
d_call: TRBD2
clone_size: once
cdr3_nt: TGCGCCAGCAGCTTGGCCTTGCTAGCGGGAGCTGAGAGGAGCAATGAGCAGTTCTTC
cdr3_aa: CASSLALLAGAERSNEQFF

v_call: TRBV11-2
j_call: TRBJ2-7
d_call: TRBD2
clone_size: .
cdr3_nt: TGTGCCAGCAGCTTATGGGGCCCAGCGGGAAAAAGGAACGAGCAGTACTTC
cdr3_aa: CASSLWGPAGKRNEQYF

v_call: TRBV12-5
j_call: TRBJ2-7
d_call: TRBD2
clone_size: .
cdr3_nt: TGTGCTAGTGGTTCGGGGGGGGGCATGGAAGGCTACGAGCAGTACTTC
cdr3_aa: CASGSGGGMEGYEQYF

v_call: TRBV5-6
j_call: TRBJ2-7
d_call: TRBD2
clone_size: .
cdr3_nt: TGTGCCAGCAGCTTTCGCGGGAGAGAGTACGAGCAGTACTTC
cdr3_aa: CASSFRGREYEQYF

v_call: TRBV20-1
j_call: TRBJ2-3
d_call: .
clone_size: .
cdr3_nt: TGCAGTGCTAGGAACTCAGATACGCAGTATTTT
cdr3_aa: CSARNSDTQYF

v_call: TRBV28
j_call: TRBJ2-5
d_call: .
clone_size: .
cdr3_nt: TGTGCCAGCAGTATGCGGGAGACCCAGTACTTC
cdr3_aa: CASSMRETQYF

v_call: TRBV28
j_call: TRBJ2-5
d_call: .
clone_size: .
cdr3_nt: TGTGCCAGCAGTTCACCGGGACTGGGCCAAGAGACCCAGTACTTC
cdr3_aa: CASSSPGLGQETQYF

v_call: TRBV6-5
j_call: TRBJ2-1
d_call: TRBD2
clone_size: .
cdr3_nt: TGTGCCAGCAGTTACGAGCGGGAGGCCCCGGAGTTCTTC
cdr3_aa: CASSYEREAPEFF

v_call: TRBV5-1
j_call: TRBJ2-5
d_call: .
clone_size: .
cdr3_nt: TGCGCCAGCAGCCTGACCGAAGGGGGAGAGACCCAGTACTTC
cdr3_aa: CASSLTEGGETQYF

v_call: TRBV27
j_call: TRBJ2-7
d_call: TRBD1
clone_size: .
cdr3_nt: TGTGCCAGCAGTTTAGACAGGGGGTGGCCCTACGAGCAGTACTTC
cdr3_aa: CASSLDRGWPYEQYF

v_call: TRBV11-2
j_call: TRBJ2-3
d_call: TRBD2
clone_size: .
cdr3_nt: TGTGCCAGCAGTAGCCTAGCGGTTAGCACAGATACGCAGTATTTT
cdr3_aa: CASSSLAVSTDTQYF

v_call: TRBV9
j_call: TRBJ2-5
d_call: TRBD1
clone_size: .
cdr3_nt: TGTGCCAGCAGCGTAGCAGGAAGGGGGCAGGGTCAAGAGACCCAGTACTTC
cdr3_aa: CASSVAGRGQGQETQYF

v_call: TRBV5-3
j_call: TRBJ2-7
d_call: TRBD1
clone_size: .
cdr3_nt: TGTGCCAGAAGCTCGCCCCAGGGGGCAAACGAGCAGTACTTC
cdr3_aa: CARSSPQGANEQYF

v_call: TRBV30
j_call: TRBJ1-2
d_call: .
clone_size: .
cdr3_nt: TGTGCCTGGGGTCCTCCGGTGGTGGATGGCTACACCTTC
cdr3_aa: CAWGPPVVDGYTF

v_call: TRBV11-2
j_call: TRBJ2-1
d_call: TRBD2
clone_size: .
cdr3_nt: TGTGCCAGCAGCGCGGGACTAGCGGTCAATGAGCAGTTCTTC
cdr3_aa: CASSAGLAVNEQFF

v_call: TRBV29-1
j_call: TRBJ2-2
d_call: .
clone_size: .
cdr3_nt: TGCAGCGTTGAAGAGGAGGGGACCGGGGAGCTGTTTTTT
cdr3_aa: CSVEEEGTGELFF

v_call: TRBV5-1
j_call: TRBJ2-3
d_call: TRBD1
clone_size: once
cdr3_nt: TGCGCCAGCAGCCCGGGACAGAGCACAGATACGCAGTATTTT
cdr3_aa: CASSPGQSTDTQYF

v_call: TRBV28
j_call: TRBJ1-1
d_call: .
clone_size: .
cdr3_nt: TGTGCCAGCAGTTTAGAGGGGGGGGACGGGGTATCTTTCTTT
cdr3_aa: CASSLEGGDGVSFF

v_call: TRBV23-1
j_call: TRBJ1-5
d_call: .
clone_size: .
cdr3_nt: TGCGCCAGCAGTCAGGCCAGGGTAATGAGCAATCAGCCCCAGCATTTT
cdr3_aa: CASSQARVMSNQPQHF

v_call: TRBV10-3
j_call: TRBJ2-7
d_call: .
clone_size: once
cdr3_nt: TGTGCCACCGCGGGGCAGGGTGCCTACGAGCAGTACTTC
cdr3_aa: CATAGQGAYEQYF

v_call: TRBV29-1
j_call: TRBJ2-1
d_call: TRBD2
clone_size: .
cdr3_nt: TGCAGCGTTGAGGGGACTAGCGGCTACAATGAGCAGTTCTTC
cdr3_aa: CSVEGTSGYNEQFF

v_call: TRBV27
j_call: TRBJ2-7
d_call: .
clone_size: once
cdr3_nt: TGTGCCAGCGGGTCAGGATACGAGCAGTACTTC
cdr3_aa: CASGSGYEQYF

v_call: TRBV9
j_call: TRBJ2-7
d_call: TRBD1
clone_size: .
cdr3_nt: TGTGCCAGCAGCGTAACGGCAGGGGGAGCCGAGCAGTACTTC
cdr3_aa: CASSVTAGGAEQYF

v_call: TRBV5-1
j_call: TRBJ1-2
d_call: .
clone_size: .
cdr3_nt: TGCGCCAGCAGCTTTTCTCAGGGAAATGGCTACACCTTC
cdr3_aa: CASSFSQGNGYTF

v_call: TRBV5-8
j_call: TRBJ2-7
d_call: .
clone_size: .
cdr3_nt: TGTGCCAGCAGCTTGGTGAGGGAGCAGTACTTC
cdr3_aa: CASSLVREQYF

v_call: TRBV29-1
j_call: TRBJ2-3
d_call: .
clone_size: few
cdr3_nt: TGCAGCGTTGAAACAGGTGGGGGGGATACGCAGTATTTT
cdr3_aa: CSVETGGGDTQYF

v_call: TRBV4-3
j_call: TRBJ2-7
d_call: TRBD2
clone_size: few
cdr3_nt: TGCGCCAGCAGCCAAGGAACCGGTGCTAGCGGGTTCTACGAGCAGTACTTC
cdr3_aa: CASSQGTGASGFYEQYF

v_call: TRBV7-3
j_call: TRBJ2-2
d_call: .
clone_size: .
cdr3_nt: TGTGCCAGCAGCTTCGAGAGCCCCGGGGAGCTGTTTTTT
cdr3_aa: CASSFESPGELFF

v_call: TRBV11-2
j_call: TRBJ2-1
d_call: .
clone_size: .
cdr3_nt: TGTGCCAGCAGCCCGCCTAGAGGCAATGAGCAGTTCTTC
cdr3_aa: CASSPPRGNEQFF

v_call: TRBV4-3
j_call: TRBJ1-1
d_call: .
clone_size: .
cdr3_nt: TGCGCCAGCAGCCAAGCCGGGGGGGGAACTGAAGCTTTCTTT
cdr3_aa: CASSQAGGGTEAFF

v_call: TRBV4-2
j_call: TRBJ2-3
d_call: TRBD2
clone_size: .
cdr3_nt: TGTGCCAGCAGCCAAGATGGTCTAGCGGGAGCAGATACGCAGTATTTT
cdr3_aa: CASSQDGLAGADTQYF

v_call: TRBV6-1
j_call: TRBJ2-7
d_call: TRBD2
clone_size: few
cdr3_nt: TGTGCCAGCAGTGCAAGACTAGCGGGCGCATACTACGAGCAGTACTTC
cdr3_aa: CASSARLAGAYYEQYF

v_call: TRBV7-2
j_call: TRBJ2-6
d_call: TRBD1
clone_size: .
cdr3_nt: TGTGCCCAGGGGGCGTTGGGGCTTTTGGGGGCCAACGTCCTGACTTTC
cdr3_aa: CAQGALGLLGANVLTF

v_call: TRBV2
j_call: TRBJ2-6
d_call: .
clone_size: .
cdr3_nt: TGTGCCAGCAGTGCTGAGTCTGGGGCCAACGGCCTGACTTTC
cdr3_aa: CASSAESGANGLTF